The rows below give T cell receptor beta chains drawn from one sample of a study of blood T cell repertoires in COVID-19. Here immunoSEQ multiplex PCR was the method, and the copy in TCRdb shows in-frame clones only, minus some. Among 110,000 to 150,000 clones listed, approximately 80% were seen once. Sequencing input: peripheral blood. The source of these receptors is a man in his 70s who had recovered from COVID-19. CDR3s include the opening cysteine and the closing phenylalanine or tryptophan. Each record gives: clone size, D gene, J gene, V gene, CDR3 DNA, CDR3 protein. The D gene is left open where the match is weak. Rows may omit the clone size; those that give it use once, few, many or a size class.

NA	TRBD1	TRBJ1-5	TRBV2	TGTGCCAGCACCAGGACAGGGCCTCCCCAGCATTTT	CASTRTGPPQHF
NA	NA	TRBJ1-5	TRBV10-2	TGCGCCAGCAGTGATGGGACAAATAGCAATCAGCCCCAGCATTTT	CASSDGTNSNQPQHF
NA	TRBD2	TRBJ2-5	TRBV29-1	TGCAGCACGCGGGAGGGTCAAGAGACCCAGTACTTC	CSTREGQETQYF
NA	TRBD1	TRBJ2-3	TRBV7-9	TGTGCCAGCAGCTCAATTAGACAGGGGAGGATCACAGATACGCAGTATTTT	CASSSIRQGRITDTQYF
NA	NA	TRBJ2-1	TRBV29-1	TGCAGCGTTGAACTCTGGACAGTTGAAGCTCGTGGCAATGAGCAGTTCTTC	CSVELWTVEARGNEQFF
NA	NA	TRBJ1-2	TRBV3-1/TRBV3-2	TGTGCCAGCAGCCAAGAAACAGGTGATGGCTACACCTTC	CASSQETGDGYTF
once	TRBD2	TRBJ2-6	TRBV7-3	TGTGCCAGCAGCCCAGCCGGGGGGTACAGCTCTGGGGCCAACGTCCTGACTTTC	CASSPAGGYSSGANVLTF
NA	NA	TRBJ2-7	TRBV29-1	TGCAGCGCGTACATCGCCTACGAGCAGTACTTC	CSAYIAYEQYF
NA	NA	TRBJ1-1	TRBV19	TGTGCCAGTAGATTACTCCCAAACACTGAAGCTTTCTTT	CASRLLPNTEAFF
NA	TRBD1	TRBJ1-5	TRBV19	TGTGCCAGTAGTGAAACTGGACAGGGGGGGCAGCCCCAGCATTTT	CASSETGQGGQPQHF
NA	NA	TRBJ2-1	TRBV11-3	TGTGCCAGCAGCTTAGGTGGGGCCTCTGAGCAGTTCTTC	CASSLGGASEQFF
once	NA	TRBJ1-2	TRBV5-1	TGCGCCAGCAGCTTGCTCCGGGCTAACTATGGCTACACCTTC	CASSLLRANYGYTF
once	NA	TRBJ1-2	TRBV5-6	TGTGCCAGCAGCCTGCCGGGACTTTCAGGCTACACCTTC	CASSLPGLSGYTF
NA	TRBD1	TRBJ2-5	TRBV5-6	TGTGCCAGCAGCTCACCGGGACAGGAAATACAAGAGACCCAGTACTTC	CASSSPGQEIQETQYF
many	TRBD2	TRBJ2-7	TRBV7-2	TGTGCCAGCAGCTTAAGCCTAGCGGACTACGAGCAGTACTTC	CASSLSLADYEQYF
NA	NA	TRBJ2-1	TRBV11-2	TGTGCCAGCAGCTTAACCCTGACCCGGGAAGGCAATGAGCAGTTCTTC	CASSLTLTREGNEQFF
NA	TRBD2	TRBJ2-3	TRBV30	TGTGCCTGGACACCGGGACTAGCGGGAGGGACGGATACGCAGTATTTT	CAWTPGLAGGTDTQYF
NA	TRBD1	TRBJ1-2	TRBV4-1	TGCGCCAGCAGCCAACCCGGGACAGGGTATGGCTACACCTTC	CASSQPGTGYGYTF
NA	TRBD2	TRBJ2-3	TRBV25-1	TGTGCCAGCAGTGATCCGCTTGGACTAGCGGGGGCGGATACGCAGTATTTT	CASSDPLGLAGADTQYF
many	NA	TRBJ1-6	TRBV15	TGTGCCACCAGCAGAGTCTCTTGGACAACTTTCTATAATTCACCCCTCCACTTT	CATSRVSWTTFYNSPLHF
NA	TRBD1	TRBJ1-2	TRBV5-5	TGTGCCAGCAGCTTGGCACGAGCGACAGGGGAGCGAGGCTACACCTTC	CASSLARATGERGYTF
NA	NA	TRBJ2-7	TRBV4-3	TGCGCCAGCAGCCAAGTCGCACAGAAGAACTACGAGCAGTACTTC	CASSQVAQKNYEQYF
NA	TRBD1	TRBJ1-2	TRBV12-5	TGTGCTAGTGGTTTGGTAACAGGGGTAAATGGCTACACCTTC	CASGLVTGVNGYTF
few	TRBD2	TRBJ2-7	TRBV9	TGTGCCAGCAGCTCTGGGGGGGAGGCCTACGAGCAGTACTTC	CASSSGGEAYEQYF
NA	NA	TRBJ2-1	TRBV15	TGTGCCACCAGCAGAGAGGTAGCGACTTACAATGAGCAGTTCTTC	CATSREVATYNEQFF
NA	NA	TRBJ1-2	TRBV19	TGTGCCAGTAGTATGCGGCAACCGCTCTATGGCTACACCTTC	CASSMRQPLYGYTF
NA	NA	TRBJ2-3	TRBV29-1	TGCAGCGTTGAGCGTACAGGCGATGGCACGCAGTATTTT	CSVERTGDGTQYF
NA	NA	TRBJ1-1	TRBV7-6	TGTGCCAGCAGCCTCGAGCCGGGGGGGAGGGGAACTTTCTTT	CASSLEPGGRGTFF
NA	TRBD1	TRBJ1-2	TRBV5-1	TGCGCCAGCAGCTCTTGGGGCTATCACGGGGACAGGAACTATGGCTACACCTTC	CASSSWGYHGDRNYGYTF
NA	NA	TRBJ1-2	TRBV27	TGTGCCAGCAGGGAAGGGGCGGGCTACACCTTC	CASREGAGYTF
NA	NA	TRBJ2-3	TRBV6-2/TRBV6-3	TGTGCCAGCAGTTACGGTGGAGCCGGAGATACGCAGTATTTT	CASSYGGAGDTQYF
NA	TRBD1	TRBJ2-3	TRBV5-4	TGTGCCAGCAGCTTGGAGGGACAGGGCACAGATACGCAGTATTTT	CASSLEGQGTDTQYF